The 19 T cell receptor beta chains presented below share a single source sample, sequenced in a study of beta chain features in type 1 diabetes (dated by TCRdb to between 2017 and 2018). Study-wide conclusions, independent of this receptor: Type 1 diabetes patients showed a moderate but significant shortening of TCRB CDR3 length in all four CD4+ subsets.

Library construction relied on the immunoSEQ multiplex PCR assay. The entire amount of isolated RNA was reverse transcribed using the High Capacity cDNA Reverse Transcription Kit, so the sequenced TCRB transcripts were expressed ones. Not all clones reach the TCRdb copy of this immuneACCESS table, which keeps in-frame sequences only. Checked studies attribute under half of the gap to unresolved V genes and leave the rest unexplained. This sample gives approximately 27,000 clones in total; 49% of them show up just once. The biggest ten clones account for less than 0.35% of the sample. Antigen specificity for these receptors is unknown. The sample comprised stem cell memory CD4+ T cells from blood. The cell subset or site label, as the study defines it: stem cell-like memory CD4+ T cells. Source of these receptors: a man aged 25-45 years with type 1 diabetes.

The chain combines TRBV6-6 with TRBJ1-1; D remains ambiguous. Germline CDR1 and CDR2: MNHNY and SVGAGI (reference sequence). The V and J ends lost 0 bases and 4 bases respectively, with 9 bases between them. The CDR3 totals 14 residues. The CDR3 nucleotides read TGTGCCAGCAGTTACTCTACGGTCGCCACTGAAGCTTTCTTT. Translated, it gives CASSYSTVATEAFF.

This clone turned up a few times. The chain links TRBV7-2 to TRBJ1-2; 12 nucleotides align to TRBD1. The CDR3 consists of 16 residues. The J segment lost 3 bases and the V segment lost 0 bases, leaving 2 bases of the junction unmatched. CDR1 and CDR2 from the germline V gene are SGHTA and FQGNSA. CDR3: CASSLAGQGADYGYTF. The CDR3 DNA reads TGTGCCAGCAGCTTAGCGGGACAGGGGGCGGACTATGGCTACACCTTC.

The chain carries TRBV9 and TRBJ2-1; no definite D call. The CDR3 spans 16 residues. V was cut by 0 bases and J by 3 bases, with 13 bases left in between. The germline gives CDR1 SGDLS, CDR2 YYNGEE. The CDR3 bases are TGTGCCAGCAGCGTAGATCAGCGTCGGAGCTACAATGAGCAGTTCTTC. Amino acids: CASSVDQRRSYNEQFF.

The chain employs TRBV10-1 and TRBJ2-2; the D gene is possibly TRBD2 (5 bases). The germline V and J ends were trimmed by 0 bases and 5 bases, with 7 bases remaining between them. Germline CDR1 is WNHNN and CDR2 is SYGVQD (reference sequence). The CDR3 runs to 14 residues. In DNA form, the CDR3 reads TGCGCCAGCAGTGAGTCGAGCGGTACCGGGGAGCTGTTTTTT. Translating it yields CASSESSGTGELFF.

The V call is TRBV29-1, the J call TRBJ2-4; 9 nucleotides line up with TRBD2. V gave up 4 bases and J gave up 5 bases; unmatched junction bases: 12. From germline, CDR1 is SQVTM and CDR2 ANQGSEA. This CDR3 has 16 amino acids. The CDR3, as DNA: TGCAGCGTTGTTGGAGTGGCGGGAGGGCCTCAAAACATTCAGTACTTC. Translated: CSVVGVAGGPQNIQYF.

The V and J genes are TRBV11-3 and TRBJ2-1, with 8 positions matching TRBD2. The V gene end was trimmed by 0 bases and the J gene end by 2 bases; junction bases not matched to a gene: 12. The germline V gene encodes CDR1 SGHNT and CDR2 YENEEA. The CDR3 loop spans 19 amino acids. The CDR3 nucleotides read TGTGCCAGCAGCTTAGATGGGGTACGAAGCGGGGGCCCCTACAATGAGCAGTTCTTC. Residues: CASSLDGVRSGGPYNEQFF.

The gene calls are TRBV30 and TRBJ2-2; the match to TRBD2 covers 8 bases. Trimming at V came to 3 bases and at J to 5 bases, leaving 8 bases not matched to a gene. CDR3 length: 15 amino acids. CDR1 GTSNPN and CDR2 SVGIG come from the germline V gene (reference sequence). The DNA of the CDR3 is TGTGCCTGGAGCCCCGGGACTAGAAGGACCGGGGAGCTGTTTTTT. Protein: CAWSPGTRRTGELFF.

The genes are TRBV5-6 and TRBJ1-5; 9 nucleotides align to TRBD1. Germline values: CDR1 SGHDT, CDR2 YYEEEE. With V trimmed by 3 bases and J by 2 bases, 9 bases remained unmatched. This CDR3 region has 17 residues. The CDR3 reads CASSSEGQGGGNQPQHF. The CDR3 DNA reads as TGTGCCAGCAGCTCCGAGGGACAGGGTGGAGGCAATCAGCCCCAGCATTTT.

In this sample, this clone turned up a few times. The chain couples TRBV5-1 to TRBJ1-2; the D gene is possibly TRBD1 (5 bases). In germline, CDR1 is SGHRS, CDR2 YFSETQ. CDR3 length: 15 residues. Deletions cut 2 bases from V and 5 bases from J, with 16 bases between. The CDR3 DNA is TGCGCCAGCAGCTTTCAGGACACTCTACGGTATGGCTACACCTTC. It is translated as CASSFQDTLRYGYTF.

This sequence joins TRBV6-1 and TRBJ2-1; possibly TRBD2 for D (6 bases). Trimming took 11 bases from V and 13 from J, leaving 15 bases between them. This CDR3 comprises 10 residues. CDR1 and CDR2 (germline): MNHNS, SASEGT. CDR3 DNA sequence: TGTGCCCTCGGGGGAGACTCCCAGTTCTTC. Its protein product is CALGGDSQFF.

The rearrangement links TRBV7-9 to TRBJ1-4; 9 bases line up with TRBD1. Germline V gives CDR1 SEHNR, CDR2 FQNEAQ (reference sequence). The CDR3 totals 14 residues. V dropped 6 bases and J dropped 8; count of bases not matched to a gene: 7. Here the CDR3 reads CASRPGQGEEKLFF. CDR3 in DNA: TGTGCCAGCAGACCGGGACAGGGAGAAGAAAAACTGTTTTTT.

The CDR3 DNA sequence: TGTGCCAGCAGCCGGGGAGGGGCAGATACGCAGTATTTT. It codes for CASSRGGADTQYF. The V gene is TRBV2, the J gene TRBJ2-3; 7 bases line up with TRBD2. In germline, CDR1 is SNHLY, CDR2 FYNNEI. The CDR3 is made up of 13 amino acids. Germline trimming cut 6 bases from V and 4 bases from J; bases unmatched to any gene: 4.

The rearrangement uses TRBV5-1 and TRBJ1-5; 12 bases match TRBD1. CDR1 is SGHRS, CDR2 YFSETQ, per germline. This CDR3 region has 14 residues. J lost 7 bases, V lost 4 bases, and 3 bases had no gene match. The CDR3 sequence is CASSGTGGEQPQHF. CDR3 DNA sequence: TGCGCCAGCAGCGGGACAGGGGGCGAACAGCCCCAGCATTTT.

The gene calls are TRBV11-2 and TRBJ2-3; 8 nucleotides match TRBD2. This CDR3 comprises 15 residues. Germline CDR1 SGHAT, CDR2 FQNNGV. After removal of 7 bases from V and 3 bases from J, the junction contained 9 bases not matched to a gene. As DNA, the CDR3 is TGTGCCAGCACCCCGGGACTAGGAGTGACAGATACGCAGTATTTT. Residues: CASTPGLGVTDTQYF.

The CDR3 bases are TGTGCCAGCAGCTTAGGTGGGGGGGCGCCTCTCGAGCAGTACTTC. Its translation: CASSLGGGAPLEQYF. The V and J genes are TRBV7-2 and TRBJ2-7, with D tentatively TRBD2 (7 bases). Deletions cut 1 base from V and 6 bases from J, with 16 bases between. CDR1 is SGHTA, CDR2 FQGNSA, per germline. The CDR3 sequence is 15 residues long.

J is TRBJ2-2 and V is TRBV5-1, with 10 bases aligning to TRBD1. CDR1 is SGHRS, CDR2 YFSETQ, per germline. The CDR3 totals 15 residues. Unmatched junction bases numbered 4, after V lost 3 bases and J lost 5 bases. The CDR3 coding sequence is TGCGCCAGCAGCTGGGGACAGGGGAAGACCGGGGAGCTGTTTTTT. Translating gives CASSWGQGKTGELFF.

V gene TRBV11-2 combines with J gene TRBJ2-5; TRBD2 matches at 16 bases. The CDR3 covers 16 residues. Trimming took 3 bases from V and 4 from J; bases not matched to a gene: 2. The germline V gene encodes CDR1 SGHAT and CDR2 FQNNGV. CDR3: CASSLGLAGGRETQYF. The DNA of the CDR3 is TGTGCCAGCAGCTTGGGACTAGCGGGGGGGCGAGAGACCCAGTACTTC.

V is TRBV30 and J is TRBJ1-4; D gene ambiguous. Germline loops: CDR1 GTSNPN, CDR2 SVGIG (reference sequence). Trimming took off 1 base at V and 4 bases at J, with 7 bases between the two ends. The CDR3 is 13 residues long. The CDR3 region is CAWSARFNEKLFF. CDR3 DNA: TGTGCCTGGAGTGCCCGGTTTAATGAAAAACTGTTTTTT.

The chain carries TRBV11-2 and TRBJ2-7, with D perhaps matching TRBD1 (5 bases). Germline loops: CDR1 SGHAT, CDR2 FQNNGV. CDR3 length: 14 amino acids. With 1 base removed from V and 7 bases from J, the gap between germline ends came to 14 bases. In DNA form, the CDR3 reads TGTGCCAGCAGCTTAGTAGGGGCTAGGGGAGAGCAGTACTTC. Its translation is CASSLVGARGEQYF.